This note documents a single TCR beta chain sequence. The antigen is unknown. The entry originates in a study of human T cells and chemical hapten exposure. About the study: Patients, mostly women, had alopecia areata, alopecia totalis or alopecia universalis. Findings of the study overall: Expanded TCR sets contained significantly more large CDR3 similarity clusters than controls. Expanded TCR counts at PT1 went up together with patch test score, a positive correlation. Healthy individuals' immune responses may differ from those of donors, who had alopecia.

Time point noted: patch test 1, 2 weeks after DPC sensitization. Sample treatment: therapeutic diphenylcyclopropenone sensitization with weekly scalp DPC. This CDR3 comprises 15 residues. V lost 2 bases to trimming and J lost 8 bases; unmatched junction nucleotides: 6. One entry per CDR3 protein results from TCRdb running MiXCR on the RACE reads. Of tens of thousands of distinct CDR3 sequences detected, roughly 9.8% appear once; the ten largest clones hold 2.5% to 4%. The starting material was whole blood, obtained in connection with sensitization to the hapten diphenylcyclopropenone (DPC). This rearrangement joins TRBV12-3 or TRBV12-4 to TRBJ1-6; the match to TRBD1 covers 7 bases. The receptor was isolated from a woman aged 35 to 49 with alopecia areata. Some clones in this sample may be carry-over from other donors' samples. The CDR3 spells CASSLIRQGDSPLHF. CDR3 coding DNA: TGTGCCAGCAGTTTAATTCGCCAGGGGGATTCACCCCTCCACTTT.